The 11 T cell receptor beta chains below all came from one sample that was sequenced in a study of T cell changes during pregnancy in multiple sclerosis. TCRdb keeps only in-frame clones here, not all; method: immunoSEQ multiplex PCR. In the table there are about 94,000 clones, around 93% of which are singletons. Sequenced material: peripheral blood, taken after pregnancy. The receptors here all came from a female donor with multiple sclerosis, enrolled in a pregnancy study.

The CDR3 reads CASSTRRGLAGVETQYF. The DNA for the CDR3 is TGTGCCAGCAGCACCAGGCGAGGACTAGCGGGAGTCGAGACCCAGTACTTC. The chain joins TRBV7-9 to TRBJ2-5, with 13 bases aligning to TRBD2. CDR1 is SEHNR, CDR2 FQNEAQ, per germline (reference sequence). The CDR3 sequence is 17 residues long. The V segment lost 5 bases and the J segment 5 bases; nucleotides outside the gene matches: 11.

The chain uses TRBV29-1 and TRBJ2-4, with D uncertain. The CDR3 runs to 14 residues. Trimming left V 6 bases short and J 0 bases short, with 12 bases between. Per germline, CDR1 SQVTM and CDR2 ANQGSEA. CDR3 loop: CSVSESKAKNIQYF. The CDR3 nucleotides are TGCAGCGTAAGCGAGTCGAAAGCCAAAAACATTCAGTACTTC.

The rearrangement joins TRBV5-1 to TRBJ1-1; tentative D call: TRBD1 (5 bases). There are 16 residues in the CDR3. Germline V gene data show CDR1 as SGHRS and CDR2 as YFSETQ. The V end lost 1 base, the J end lost 0 bases, and 13 bases lay between the germline ends. The CDR3 region is CASSLSQGLMNTEAFF. CDR3 sequence (DNA): TGCGCCAGCAGCTTGTCCCAGGGTTTAATGAACACTGAAGCTTTCTTT.

The chain uses TRBV27 and TRBJ2-3; maybe TRBD2 (5 bases). Trimming removed 5 bases at V and 3 bases at J, with 9 bases between. CDR1 and CDR2 (germline): MNHEY, SMNVEV (reference sequence). The CDR3 covers 13 residues. In nucleotides, the CDR3 is TGTGCCAGCAGTCCCCGGGGAACAGATACGCAGTATTTT. This codes for CASSPRGTDTQYF.

The chain couples TRBV7-9 to TRBJ2-4; TRBD1 is a possible D gene (5 bases). This CDR3 has 15 residues. In germline, CDR1 is SEHNR, CDR2 FQNEAQ (reference sequence). Trimming removed 6 bases from V and 7 bases from J, with 19 bases in between. The CDR3 region is CASSFPTDSSNIQYF. In DNA, the CDR3 is TGTGCCAGCAGTTTCCCTACAGACAGTTCGAACATTCAGTACTTC.

V and J are TRBV30 and TRBJ2-3; D is perhaps TRBD2 (5 bases). Trimming left V 5 bases short and J 4 bases short, with 10 bases between. The CDR3 sequence is 12 residues long. Germline V gene lookup returns CDR1 GTSNPN and CDR2 SVGIG (reference sequence). CDR3 sequence reads: CAWGVGADTQYF. The CDR3 bases are TGTGCCTGGGGGGTCGGGGCAGATACGCAGTATTTT.

The rearrangement uses TRBV19 and TRBJ2-1; 9 bases are a match to TRBD2. This CDR3 comprises 16 residues. The V segment lost 1 base and the J segment 3 bases; nucleotides outside the gene matches: 4. Germline values: CDR1 LNHDA, CDR2 SQIVND (reference sequence). The CDR3: CASSIGAGGLYNEQFF. As DNA, the CDR3 is TGTGCCAGTAGTATAGGGGCGGGAGGGCTCTACAATGAGCAGTTCTTC.

The chain links TRBV7-9 to TRBJ2-1, with 8 bases that match TRBD1. Germline V gives CDR1 SEHNR, CDR2 FQNEAQ (reference sequence). This CDR3 has 14 amino acids. Trimming took 8 bases from V and 1 from J; bases not matched to a gene: 4. DNA for the CDR3: TGTGCCAGCGGAACAGGGGGGTCCTACAATGAGCAGTTCTTC. Translation: CASGTGGSYNEQFF.

To note about this clone: Germline is not matched at one junction end, which may reflect a read error. The V and J genes are TRBV11-1 and TRBJ1-5; D possibly corresponds to TRBD1 (6 bases). Germline lookup yields CDR1 SGHAT and CDR2 FQDESV (reference sequence). The CDR3 is 13 amino acids. CDR3 sequence: CASSPRDNQLQHF. The CDR3, as DNA: TGTGCCAGCAGCCCAAGGGACAATCAGCTCCAGCATTTT.

The chain couples TRBV15 to TRBJ2-5; 8 nucleotides match TRBD1. The trim removed 0 bases at V and 4 bases at J, leaving 4 bases unmatched. The CDR3 consists of 15 residues. Germline values: CDR1 LNHNV, CDR2 YYDKDF (reference sequence). The CDR3 DNA follows: TGTGCCACCAGCAGAGATAGAGGGACAGGAGAGACCCAGTACTTC. It specifies CATSRDRGTGETQYF.

The chain has TRBV29-1 and TRBJ2-5, with D maybe TRBD1 (6 bases). Trimming pared 4 bases from V and 1 base from J, leaving 7 bases between. Germline CDR1 and CDR2: SQVTM and ANQGSEA. This CDR3 comprises 12 residues. CDR3 bases: TGCAGCGTTGCACAGGGCCAAGAGACCCAGTACTTC. Amino acids: CSVAQGQETQYF.